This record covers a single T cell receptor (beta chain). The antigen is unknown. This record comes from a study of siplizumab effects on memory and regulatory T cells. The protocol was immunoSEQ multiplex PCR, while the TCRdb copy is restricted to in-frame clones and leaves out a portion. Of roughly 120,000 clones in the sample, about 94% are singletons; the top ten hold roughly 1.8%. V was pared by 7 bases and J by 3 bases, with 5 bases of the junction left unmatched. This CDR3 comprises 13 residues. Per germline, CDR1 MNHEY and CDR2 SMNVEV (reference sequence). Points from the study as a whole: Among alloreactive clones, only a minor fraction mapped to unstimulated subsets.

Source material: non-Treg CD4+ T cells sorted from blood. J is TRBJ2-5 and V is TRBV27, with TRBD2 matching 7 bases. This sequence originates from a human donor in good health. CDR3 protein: CASTRAGEETQYF. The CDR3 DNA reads TGTGCCAGCACCCGGGCGGGGGAAGAGACCCAGTACTTC.